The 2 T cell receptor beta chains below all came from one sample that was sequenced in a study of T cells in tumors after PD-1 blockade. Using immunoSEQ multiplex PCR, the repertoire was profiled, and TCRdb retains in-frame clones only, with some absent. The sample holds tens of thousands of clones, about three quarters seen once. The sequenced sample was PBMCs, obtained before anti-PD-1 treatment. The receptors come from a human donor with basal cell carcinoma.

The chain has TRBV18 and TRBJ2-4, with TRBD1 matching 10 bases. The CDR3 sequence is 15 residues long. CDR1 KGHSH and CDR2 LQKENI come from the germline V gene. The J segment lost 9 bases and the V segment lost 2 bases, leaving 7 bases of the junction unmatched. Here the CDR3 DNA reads TGTGCCAGCTCACCAGGACAGGGGGATTTGGGCATTCAGTACTTC. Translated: CASSPGQGDLGIQYF.

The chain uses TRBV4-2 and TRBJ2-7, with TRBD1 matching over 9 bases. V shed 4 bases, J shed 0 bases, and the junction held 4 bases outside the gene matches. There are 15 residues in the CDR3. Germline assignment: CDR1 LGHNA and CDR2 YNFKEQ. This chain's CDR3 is CASSPTGQGSYEQYF. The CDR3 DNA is TGTGCCAGCAGCCCCACGGGACAGGGCTCCTACGAGCAGTACTTC.